What follows are 28 T cell receptor beta chains derived from one specimen sequenced in a study of a mutant IDH1 vaccine in newly diagnosed glioma. These receptors have no identified antigens. The table came from immunoSEQ multiplex PCR; TCRdb's copy has only in-frame clones and leaves some out. Seen here are around 53,000 clones, under 85% observed once, and the top ten hold less than 7.5%. Time point given: week 35, safety follow-up. The content of each vaccine dose was 300 ug of mutant IDH1 20-mer peptide, and topical imiquimod accompanied it. The sample was PBMCs, taken from a glioma patient whose treatment included an IDH1 peptide vaccine. These receptors originate from a man aged 35-49 years with glioma.

The chain recombines TRBV5-6 with TRBJ1-6, with 7 nucleotides matching TRBD1. The junction had 10 bases not matched to a gene; V was cut back by 4 bases and J by 9 bases. This CDR3 region has 15 residues. Germline CDR1 is SGHDT and CDR2 is YYEEEE. CDR3 protein: CASSQDRAMGSPLHF. CDR3 nucleotides: TGTGCCAGCAGCCAAGACAGGGCTATGGGTTCACCCCTCCACTTT.

This rearrangement joins TRBV6-5 to TRBJ1-1; D uncertain. This CDR3 comprises 14 residues. Trimming removed 7 bases from V and 4 bases from J, with 16 bases in between. Germline-derived CDR1 and CDR2 are MNHEY and SVGAGI. Here the CDR3 reads CASKLTQGSTEAFF. The CDR3, as DNA: TGTGCCAGCAAATTAACTCAAGGGAGCACTGAAGCTTTCTTT.

The chain joins TRBV15 to TRBJ2-7; D is ambiguous. The CDR3 consists of 14 residues. Trimming cost V 3 bases and J 2 bases, with 11 bases left between them. The germline CDR1 and CDR2 sequences are LNHNV and YYDKDF (reference sequence). The CDR3 here is CATSRKDAAYEQYF. The CDR3 coding sequence is TGTGCCACCAGCAGGAAGGACGCTGCCTACGAGCAGTACTTC.

In this sample, this clone turned up a few times. CDR3 in DNA: TGTGCCAGCAGTGAAGGTTCGATATCACCCCTCCACTTT. Its protein product is CASSEGSISPLHF. The genes are TRBV6-1 and TRBJ1-6; D gene uncertain. The CDR3 spans 13 residues. With 1 base removed from V and 10 bases from J, the gap between germline ends came to 8 bases. Germline CDR1 and CDR2: MNHNS and SASEGT.

The chain combines TRBV4-1 with TRBJ1-4; D is undetermined. Germline CDR1 reads MGHRA; CDR2 reads YSYEKL. The CDR3 runs to 16 residues. With 3 bases removed from V and 8 bases from J, the gap between germline ends came to 19 bases. For the CDR3, the DNA is TGCGCCAGCAGCCAGGGTGGCGGGGTGTTGGGCGAAAAACTGTTTTTT. This codes for CASSQGGGVLGEKLFF.

J is TRBJ1-3 and V is TRBV20-1; D unresolved. Per germline, CDR1 DFQATT and CDR2 SNEGSKA (reference sequence). V dropped 3 bases and J dropped 4 bases, with 4 bases sitting between them. This CDR3 comprises 11 residues. The CDR3 sequence is CSASGGNTIYF. For the CDR3, the DNA is TGCAGTGCTAGTGGGGGAAACACCATATATTTT.

This chain links TRBV6-1 with TRBJ1-1; no reliable D call. CDR3 length equals 14 residues. The V end was cut by 7 bases, the J end by 3 bases, with 15 bases between. From germline, CDR1 is MNHNS and CDR2 SASEGT. CDR3 nucleotide sequence: TGTGCCAGCACCCTGTACCAGAAACACACTGAAGCTTTCTTT. Translation gives CASTLYQKHTEAFF.

In its sample, this clone was seen once. The V gene is TRBV2, the J gene TRBJ2-7; D unclear. Germline CDR1 is SNHLY and CDR2 is FYNNEI. The CDR3 totals 11 residues. Trimming took 6 bases from V and 9 from J, leaving 12 bases between them. In DNA, the CDR3 is TGTGCCAGCAGCTATCCGGTCGTGCAGTACTTC. This gives the protein CASSYPVVQYF.

V is TRBV30 and J is TRBJ2-3, with unresolved D. Germline CDR1 and CDR2: GTSNPN and SVGIG (reference sequence). V was pared by 2 bases and J by 1 base, with 10 bases between. The CDR3 is made up of 14 amino acids. CDR3 nucleotides: TGTGCCTGGAGTACCGTTTCTCGCACAGATACGCAGTATTTT. Its translation: CAWSTVSRTDTQYF.

V and J are TRBV14 and TRBJ1-2, with TRBD1 identical over 10 bases. The CDR3 totals 16 residues. CDR1 and CDR2 (germline): SGHDN, FVKESK. V lost 2 bases to trimming and J lost 2 bases; unmatched junction nucleotides: 5. As DNA, the CDR3 is TGTGCCAGCAGCCAACTTCCGGGACAGGGGAACTATGGCTACACCTTC. Translation gives CASSQLPGQGNYGYTF.

The V gene is TRBV6-5, the J gene TRBJ1-2; the D gene is possibly TRBD1 (5 bases). In germline, CDR1 is MNHEY, CDR2 SVGAGI. V dropped 5 bases and J dropped 3 bases, with 16 bases sitting between them. The CDR3 is made up of 15 amino acids. Here the CDR3 DNA reads TGTGCCAGCAGTCAGCGGGACCGAGCCTACTATGGCTACACCTTC. Protein: CASSQRDRAYYGYTF.

The chain carries TRBV23-1 and TRBJ2-7; D is unresolved. TRBV23-1 is given ORF status, its function remaining uncertain. This CDR3 is built from 13 residues. Between the trimmed V and J ends, which lost 5 bases and 5 bases, there was a span of 13 bases. DNA of the CDR3: TGCGCCAGCAGTTTTCAGTCCTCAGACGAGCAGTACTTC. Amino acids: CASSFQSSDEQYF.

A single count supports this clone. The chain uses TRBV6-5 and TRBJ2-2, with 9 bases matching TRBD1. Germline assignment: CDR1 MNHEY and CDR2 SVGAGI. The CDR3 has 16 residues. V shed 4 bases, J shed 4 bases, and the junction held 7 bases outside the gene matches. The CDR3 coding sequence is TGTGCCAGCAGTTTGACAGGGGGATCGGGCACCGGGGAGCTGTTTTTT. Translated: CASSLTGGSGTGELFF.

J is TRBJ2-1 and V is TRBV6-5; D uncertain. This CDR3 has 16 amino acids. Germline CDR1 reads MNHEY; CDR2 reads SVGAGI. Deletions cut 0 bases from V and 4 bases from J, with 13 bases between. CDR3 loop: CASSYSFGLVYNEQFF. CDR3 DNA: TGTGCCAGCAGTTACTCCTTCGGGTTGGTGTACAATGAGCAGTTCTTC.

This chain uses TRBV18 with TRBJ1-1; the D is unclear. The CDR3 extends over 14 amino acids. V lost 2 bases, J lost 0 bases, and 7 bases lay in between. Germline assignment: CDR1 KGHSH and CDR2 LQKENI. The CDR3 reads CASSPGVVNTEAFF. CDR3 nucleotides: TGTGCCAGCTCACCAGGGGTTGTGAACACTGAAGCTTTCTTT.

V and J are TRBV5-6 and TRBJ2-7; 9 bases are a match to TRBD1. J was trimmed by 4 bases and V by 3 bases; bases with no gene match: 11. CDR1 and CDR2 (germline): SGHDT, YYEEEE. The CDR3 consists of 16 residues. CDR3: CASSWQDSDRGYEQYF. In nucleotides, the CDR3 is TGTGCCAGCAGCTGGCAGGACAGCGACAGGGGGTACGAGCAGTACTTC.

The rearrangement links TRBV5-4 to TRBJ2-3, with D unresolved. From germline, CDR1 is SGHNT and CDR2 YYREEE (reference sequence). CDR3 length equals 13 residues. V shed 7 bases and J shed 7 bases, with 16 bases lying between them. The CDR3 DNA is TGTGCCAGCCGCCTAGGTACTATAAATACGCAGTATTTT. The encoded protein is CASRLGTINTQYF.

The chain recombines TRBV18 with TRBJ2-7; possibly TRBD1 for D (5 bases). CDR1 and CDR2 (germline): KGHSH, LQKENI. The CDR3 has 15 residues. V lost 2 bases and J 2 bases, leaving 13 bases between the germline ends. CDR3 nucleotides: TGTGCCAGCTCACCAAGCCTGGACATTGCCTACGAGCAGTACTTC. Its translation: CASSPSLDIAYEQYF.

The CDR3 sequence is CASSYGELAEAFF. DNA for the CDR3: TGTGCCAGCAGTTACGGCGAGCTCGCTGAAGCTTTCTTT. The chain is built from TRBV6-5 and TRBJ1-1; D call uncertain. Per germline, CDR1 MNHEY and CDR2 SVGAGI. The CDR3 loop spans 13 amino acids. V dropped 2 bases and J dropped 6 bases, with 10 bases sitting between them.

This clone turned up a few times. The J gene is TRBJ1-2, the V gene TRBV5-1; tentatively, D is TRBD1 (6 bases). V lost 1 base and J lost 7, with 11 bases in between. Germline V lookup: CDR1 SGHRS, CDR2 YFSETQ. The CDR3 runs 13 residues. Here the CDR3 DNA reads TGCGCCAGCAGCTTGAGGGGGATGGGTGGCTACACCTTC. It translates to CASSLRGMGGYTF.

V and J are TRBV5-4 and TRBJ1-1; D ambiguous. The CDR3 covers 14 residues. Germline V gene data show CDR1 as SGHNT and CDR2 as YYREEE (reference sequence). V was cut by 2 bases and J by 7 bases, with 15 bases left in between. In DNA form, the CDR3 reads TGTGCCAGCAGCTTAGGTGGGAATTTAGGTGAAGCTTTCTTT. Translation gives CASSLGGNLGEAFF.

The sample holds a few counts of this clone. In DNA, the CDR3 is TGTGCCAGCAGTGAATGGACCCTGTGGGAAGCTTTCTTT. Protein: CASSEWTLWEAFF. V usage is TRBV2 and J usage is TRBJ1-1; D gene unclear. Germline V gene lookup returns CDR1 SNHLY and CDR2 FYNNEI. Trimming pared 2 bases from V and 8 bases from J, leaving 12 bases between. The CDR3 consists of 13 residues.

V usage is TRBV4-1 and J usage is TRBJ1-6; TRBD1 matches 7 bases. Germline-derived CDR1 and CDR2 are MGHRA and YSYEKL. This CDR3 has 15 residues. With V trimmed by 1 base and J by 10 bases, 7 bases remained unmatched. In nucleotides, the CDR3 is TGCGCCAGCAGCCAAGGACAGGGTGAGAGATCACCCCTCCACTTT. Amino acids: CASSQGQGERSPLHF.

This chain joins TRBV5-4 and TRBJ2-1, with TRBD2 matching over 8 bases. V lost 4 bases, J lost 0 bases, and 3 bases stayed unmatched. The CDR3 is 15 amino acids. Germline assignment: CDR1 SGHNT and CDR2 YYREEE (reference sequence). The CDR3, as DNA: TGTGCCAGCAGCCTCGGGGGGGGCTCCTACAATGAGCAGTTCTTC. It is translated as CASSLGGGSYNEQFF.

The CDR3 region is CASSLGQGQEAFF. The CDR3 region has the DNA TGCGCCAGCAGCTTGGGACAGGGTCAAGAAGCTTTCTTT. The chain employs TRBV5-1 and TRBJ1-1, with 7 nucleotides matching TRBD1. Germline V gives CDR1 SGHRS, CDR2 YFSETQ. With V trimmed by 0 bases and J by 8 bases, 4 bases remained unmatched. The CDR3 is 13 residues long.

The chain recombines TRBV5-4 with TRBJ2-5; TRBD2 matches 8 bases. The CDR3 extends over 15 amino acids. Germline loops: CDR1 SGHNT, CDR2 YYREEE (reference sequence). The V segment lost 4 bases and the J segment 5 bases; nucleotides outside the gene matches: 10. Here the CDR3 reads CASSEPGGVGETQYF. Here the CDR3 DNA reads TGTGCCAGCAGCGAGCCGGGGGGGGTTGGGGAGACCCAGTACTTC. The variable domain in full, with the rest retrieved from reference TRBV5-4 and TRBJ2-5, is ETGVTQSPTHLIKTRGQQVTLRCSSQSGHNTVSWYQQALGQGPQFIFQYYREEENGRGNFPPRFSGLQFPNYSSELNVNALELDDSALYLCASSEPGGVGETQYFGPGTRLLVL.

The CDR3 loop reads CASSQDDRGKRPVTNEKLFF. As DNA, the CDR3 is TGCGCCAGCAGCCAAGATGACCGGGGGAAGAGGCCAGTAACTAATGAAAAACTGTTTTTT. This chain links TRBV4-1 with TRBJ1-4; D is perhaps TRBD1 (5 bases). V lost 0 bases, J lost 1 base, and 21 bases lay in between. This CDR3 has 20 amino acids. Germline V lookup: CDR1 MGHRA, CDR2 YSYEKL.

The chain links TRBV29-1 to TRBJ2-1, with TRBD2 matching 8 bases. The germline gives CDR1 SQVTM, CDR2 ANQGSEA. The trim removed 4 bases at V and 0 bases at J, leaving 2 bases unmatched. CDR3 length: 14 amino acids. The CDR3 loop is CSVVGTSSYNEQFF. Written as DNA, the CDR3 is TGCAGCGTTGTCGGGACTAGCTCCTACAATGAGCAGTTCTTC.